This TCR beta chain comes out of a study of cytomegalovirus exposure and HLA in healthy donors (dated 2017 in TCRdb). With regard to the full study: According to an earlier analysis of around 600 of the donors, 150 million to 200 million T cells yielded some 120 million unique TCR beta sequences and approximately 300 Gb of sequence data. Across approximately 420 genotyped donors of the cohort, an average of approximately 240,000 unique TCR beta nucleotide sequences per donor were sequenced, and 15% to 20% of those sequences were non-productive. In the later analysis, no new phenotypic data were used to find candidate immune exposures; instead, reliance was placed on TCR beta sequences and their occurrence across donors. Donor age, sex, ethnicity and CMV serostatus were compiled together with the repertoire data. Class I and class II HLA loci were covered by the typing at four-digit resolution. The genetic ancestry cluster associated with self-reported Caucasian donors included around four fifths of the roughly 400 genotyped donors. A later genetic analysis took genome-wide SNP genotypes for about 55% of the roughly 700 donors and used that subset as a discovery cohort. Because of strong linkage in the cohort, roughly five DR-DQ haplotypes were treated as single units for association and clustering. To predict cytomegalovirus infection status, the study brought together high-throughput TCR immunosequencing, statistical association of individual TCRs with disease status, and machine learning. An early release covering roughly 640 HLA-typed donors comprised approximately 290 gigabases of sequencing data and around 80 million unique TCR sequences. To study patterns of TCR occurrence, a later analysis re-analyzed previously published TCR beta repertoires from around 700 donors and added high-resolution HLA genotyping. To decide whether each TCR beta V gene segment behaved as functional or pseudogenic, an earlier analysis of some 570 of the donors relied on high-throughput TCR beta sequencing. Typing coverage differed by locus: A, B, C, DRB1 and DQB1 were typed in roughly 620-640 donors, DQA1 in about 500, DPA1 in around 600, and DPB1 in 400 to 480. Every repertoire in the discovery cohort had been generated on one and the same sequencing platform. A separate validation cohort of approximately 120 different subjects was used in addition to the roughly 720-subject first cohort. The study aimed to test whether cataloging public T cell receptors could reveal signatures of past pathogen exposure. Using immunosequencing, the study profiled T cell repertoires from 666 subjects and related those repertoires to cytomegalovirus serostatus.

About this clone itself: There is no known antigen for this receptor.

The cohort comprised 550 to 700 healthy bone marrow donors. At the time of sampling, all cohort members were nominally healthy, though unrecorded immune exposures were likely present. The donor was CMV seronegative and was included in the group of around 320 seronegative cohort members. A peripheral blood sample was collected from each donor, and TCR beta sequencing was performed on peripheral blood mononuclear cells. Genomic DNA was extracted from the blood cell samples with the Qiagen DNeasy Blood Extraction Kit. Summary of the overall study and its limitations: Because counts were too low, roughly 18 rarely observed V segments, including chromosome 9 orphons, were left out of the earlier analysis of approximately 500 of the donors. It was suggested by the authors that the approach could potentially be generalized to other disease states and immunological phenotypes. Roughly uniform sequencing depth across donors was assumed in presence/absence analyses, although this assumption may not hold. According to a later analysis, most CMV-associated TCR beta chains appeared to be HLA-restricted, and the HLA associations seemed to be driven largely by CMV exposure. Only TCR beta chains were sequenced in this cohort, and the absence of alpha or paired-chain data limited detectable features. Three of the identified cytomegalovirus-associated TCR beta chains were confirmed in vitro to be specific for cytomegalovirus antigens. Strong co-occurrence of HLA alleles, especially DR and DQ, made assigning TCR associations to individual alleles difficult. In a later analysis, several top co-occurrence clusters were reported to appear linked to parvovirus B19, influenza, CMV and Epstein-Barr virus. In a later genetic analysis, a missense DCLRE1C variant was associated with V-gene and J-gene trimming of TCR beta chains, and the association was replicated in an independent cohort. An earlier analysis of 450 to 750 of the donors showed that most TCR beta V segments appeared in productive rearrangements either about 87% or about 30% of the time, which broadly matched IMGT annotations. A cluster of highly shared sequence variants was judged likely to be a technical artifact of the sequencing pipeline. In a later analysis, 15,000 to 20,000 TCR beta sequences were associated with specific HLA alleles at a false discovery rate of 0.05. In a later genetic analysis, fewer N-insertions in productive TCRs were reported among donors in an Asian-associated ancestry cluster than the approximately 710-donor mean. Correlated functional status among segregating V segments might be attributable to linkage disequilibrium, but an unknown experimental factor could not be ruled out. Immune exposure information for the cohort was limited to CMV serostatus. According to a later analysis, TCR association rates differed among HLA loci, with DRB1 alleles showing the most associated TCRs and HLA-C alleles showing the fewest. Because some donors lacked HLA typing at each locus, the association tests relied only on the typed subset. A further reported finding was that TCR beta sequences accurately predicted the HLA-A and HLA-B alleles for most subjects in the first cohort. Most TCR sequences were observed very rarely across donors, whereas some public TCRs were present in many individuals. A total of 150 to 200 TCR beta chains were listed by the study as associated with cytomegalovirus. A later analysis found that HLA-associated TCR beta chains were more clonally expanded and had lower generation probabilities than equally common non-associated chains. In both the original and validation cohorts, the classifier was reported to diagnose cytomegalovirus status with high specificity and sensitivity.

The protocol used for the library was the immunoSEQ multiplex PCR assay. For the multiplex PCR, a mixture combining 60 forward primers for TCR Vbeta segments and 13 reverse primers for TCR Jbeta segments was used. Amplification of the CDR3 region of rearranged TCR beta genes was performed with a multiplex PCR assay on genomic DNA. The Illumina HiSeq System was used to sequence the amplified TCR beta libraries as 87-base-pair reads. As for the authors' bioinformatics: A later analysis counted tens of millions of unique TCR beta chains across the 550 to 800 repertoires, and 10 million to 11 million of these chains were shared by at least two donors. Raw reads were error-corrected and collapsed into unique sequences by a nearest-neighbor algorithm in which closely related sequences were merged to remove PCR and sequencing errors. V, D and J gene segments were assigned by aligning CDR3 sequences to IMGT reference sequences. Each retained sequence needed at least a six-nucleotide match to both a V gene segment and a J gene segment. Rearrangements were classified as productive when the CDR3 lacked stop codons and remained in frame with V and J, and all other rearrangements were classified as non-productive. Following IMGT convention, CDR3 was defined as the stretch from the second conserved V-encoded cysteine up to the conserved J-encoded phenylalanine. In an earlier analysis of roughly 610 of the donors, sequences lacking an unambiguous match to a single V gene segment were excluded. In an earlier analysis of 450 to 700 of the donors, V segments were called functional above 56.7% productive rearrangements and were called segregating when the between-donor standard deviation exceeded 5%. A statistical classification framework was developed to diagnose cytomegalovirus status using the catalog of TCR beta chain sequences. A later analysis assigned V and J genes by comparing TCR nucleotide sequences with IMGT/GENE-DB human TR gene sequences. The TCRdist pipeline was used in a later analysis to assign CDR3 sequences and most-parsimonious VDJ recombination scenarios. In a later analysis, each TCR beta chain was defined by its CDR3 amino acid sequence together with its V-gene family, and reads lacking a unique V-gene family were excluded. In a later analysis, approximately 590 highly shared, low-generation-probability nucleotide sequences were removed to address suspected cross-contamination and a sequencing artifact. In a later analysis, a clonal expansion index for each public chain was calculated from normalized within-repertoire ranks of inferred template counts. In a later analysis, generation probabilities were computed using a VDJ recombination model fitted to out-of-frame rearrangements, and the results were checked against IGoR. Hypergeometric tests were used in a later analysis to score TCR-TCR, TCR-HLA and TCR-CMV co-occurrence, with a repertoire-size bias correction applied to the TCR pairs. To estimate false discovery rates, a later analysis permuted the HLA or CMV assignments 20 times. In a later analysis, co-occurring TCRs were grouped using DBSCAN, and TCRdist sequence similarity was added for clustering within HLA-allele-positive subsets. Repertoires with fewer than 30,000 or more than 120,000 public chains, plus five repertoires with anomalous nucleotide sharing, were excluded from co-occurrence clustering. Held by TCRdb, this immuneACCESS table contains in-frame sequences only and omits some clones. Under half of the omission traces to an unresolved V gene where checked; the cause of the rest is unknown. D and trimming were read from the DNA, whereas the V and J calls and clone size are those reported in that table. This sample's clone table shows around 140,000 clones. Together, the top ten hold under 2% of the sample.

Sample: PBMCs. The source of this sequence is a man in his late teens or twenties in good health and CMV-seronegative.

The CDR3 corresponds to CASTAAGRTGRGNEKLFF. The sequenced DNA: TGTGCCAGTACCGCTGCGGGGAGAACCGGGAGAGGGAATGAAAAACTGTTTTTT. The rearranged chain carries TRBV19 and TRBJ1-4, with an unclear D gene assignment. The CDR3 sequence holds 18 residues, the cysteine and phenylalanine included. Only the CDR3 DNA is retained, 54 bases long and in frame from the first base. CDR1 and CDR2 are read off the germline V gene (reference sequence) as LNHDA and SQIVND. The trim is 7 bases for V and 5 bases for J, with a gap of 26 bases between the germline ends.